This T cell receptor beta chain comes out of a study of blood T cell repertoires in COVID-19. Study information: Acute and convalescent COVID-19 specimens originated in the United States, Italy and Spain. Nucleic acid was either cDNA or gDNA, and it came from T cells, B-cell-depleted T cells, or PBMCs.

Some clones are missing from TCRdb's copy, which holds only in-frame ones; the method was immunoSEQ multiplex PCR. The table shows some 70,000 clones, with around 87% occurring only once. Deletions cut 0 bases from V and 10 bases from J, with 8 bases between. The CDR3 sequence is 13 residues long. Germline V gene sequence: CDR1 SGHRS, CDR2 YFSETQ. The sample comprised peripheral blood. V usage is TRBV5-1 and J usage is TRBJ1-6; D perhaps matches TRBD1 (5 bases). The sequence derives from a man between 50 and 59 years old with active COVID-19. The CDR3 spells CASSLGGGSPLHF. The CDR3, as DNA: TGCGCCAGCAGCTTGGGGGGGGGATCACCCCTCCACTTT.